This T cell receptor (beta chain) came from a study of blood T cell repertoires in COVID-19. On the study more broadly: The United States, Italy and Spain provided the acute and convalescent COVID-19 samples. T cells, B-cell-depleted T cells, or PBMCs supplied cDNA or gDNA.

Authors' methods: Amplifying reference gene primers gave estimates of nucleated cell counts. The assay was immunoSEQ multiplex PCR, and TCRdb's table has in-frame clones only and misses some. That table supplies the V and J calls and clone size; D and trimming were determined from the DNA. Of roughly 380,000 clones in the sample, roughly 80% were seen once. This CDR3 spans 14 amino acids. CDR1 and CDR2 (germline): LGHDT, YNNKEL (reference sequence). V gave up 1 base and J gave up 6 bases, with 9 bases separating them. This clonotype originated in a human donor with acute or convalescent COVID-19. The donor label of this sample is uncertain. The chain has TRBV3-1 (or the pseudogene TRBV3-2) and TRBJ2-2; D gene ambiguous. The sample consisted of peripheral blood. The DNA of the CDR3 is TGTGCCAGCAGCCAAGCTATAACGGCCGGGGAGCTGTTTTTT. This translates into CASSQAITAGELFF.